This T cell receptor beta chain was recorded in a study of blood T cell repertoires in COVID-19. Study-wide background: There were acute and convalescent COVID-19 samples, and they came from the United States, Italy and Spain. T cells, B-cell-depleted T cells, or PBMCs provided the cDNA or gDNA that served as material.

Using immunoSEQ multiplex PCR, the repertoire was profiled, and TCRdb retains in-frame clones only, with some absent. The sample consists of over 200,000 clones, around 87% of them appearing once. The CDR3 totals 14 residues. CDR1 and CDR2 (germline): SNHLY, FYNNEI. V gave up 7 bases and J gave up 2 bases; unmatched junction bases: 4. The sample taken for sequencing was peripheral blood. The V call is TRBV2, the J call TRBJ1-5; 8 bases map to TRBD1. This TCR derives from a woman aged 45-60 years with acute or convalescent COVID-19. The CDR3 reads CASKDRDGNQPQHF. CDR3 sequence (DNA): TGTGCCAGCAAGGACAGGGACGGCAATCAGCCCCAGCATTTT.